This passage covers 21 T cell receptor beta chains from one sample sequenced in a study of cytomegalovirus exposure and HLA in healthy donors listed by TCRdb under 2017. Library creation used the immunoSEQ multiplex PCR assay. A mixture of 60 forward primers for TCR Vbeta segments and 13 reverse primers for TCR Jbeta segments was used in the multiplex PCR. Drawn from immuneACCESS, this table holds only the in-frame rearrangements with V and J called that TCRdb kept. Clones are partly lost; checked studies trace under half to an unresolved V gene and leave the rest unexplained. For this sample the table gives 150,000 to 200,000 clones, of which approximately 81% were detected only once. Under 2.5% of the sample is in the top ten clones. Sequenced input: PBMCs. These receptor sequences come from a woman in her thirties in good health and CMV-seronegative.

The CDR3 bases are TGTGCCAGCAGCGTAGTAGGGGGGGGGCCGGGGAATGAGCAGTTCTTC. This translates into CASSVVGGGPGNEQFF. The rearrangement joins TRBV9 to TRBJ2-1; tentatively, D is TRBD2 (7 bases). Germline V gene lookup returns CDR1 SGDLS and CDR2 YYNGEE. The CDR3 loop spans 16 amino acids. V lost 0 bases and J lost 7, with 17 bases in between. Together with reference TRBV9 and TRBJ2-1, the CDR3 gives the full variable domain: DSGVTQTPKHLITATGQRVTLRCSPRSGDLSVYWYQQSLDQGLQFLIQYYNGEERAKGNILERFSAQQFPDLHSELNLSSLELGDSALYFCASSVVGGGPGNEQFFGPGTRLTVL.

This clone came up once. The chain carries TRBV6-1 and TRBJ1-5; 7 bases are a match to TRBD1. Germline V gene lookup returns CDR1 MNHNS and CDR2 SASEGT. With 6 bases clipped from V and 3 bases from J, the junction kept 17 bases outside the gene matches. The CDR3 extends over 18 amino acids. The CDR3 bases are TGTGCCAGCAGGGAACGGACAGGTGCCAATACAATCAATCAGCCCCAGCATTTT. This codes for CASRERTGANTINQPQHF.

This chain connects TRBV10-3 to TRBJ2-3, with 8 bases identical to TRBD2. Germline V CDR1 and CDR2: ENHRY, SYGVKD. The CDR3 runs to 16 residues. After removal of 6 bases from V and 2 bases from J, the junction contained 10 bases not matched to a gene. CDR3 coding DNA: TGTGCCATCAGCCCGACCGGGGGGGCTACCACAGATACGCAGTATTTT. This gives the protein CAISPTGGATTDTQYF.

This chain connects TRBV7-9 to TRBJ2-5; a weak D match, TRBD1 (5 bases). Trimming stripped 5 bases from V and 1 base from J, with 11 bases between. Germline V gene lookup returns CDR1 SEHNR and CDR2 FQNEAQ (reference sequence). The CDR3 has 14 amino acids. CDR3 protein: CASSHGHRQETQYF. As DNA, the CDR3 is TGTGCCAGCAGCCATGGACACCGCCAAGAGACCCAGTACTTC.

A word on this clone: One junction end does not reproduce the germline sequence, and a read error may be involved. This CDR3 reads CSSSPGQGAYYEQYF. The DNA for the CDR3 is TGTTCCAGCAGCCCGGGACAGGGGGCCTATTACGAGCAGTACTTC. The genes are TRBV7-9 and TRBJ2-7; TRBD1 matches at 12 bases. The CDR3 is 15 residues long. The V gene's germline CDR1 is SEHNR and CDR2 FQNEAQ (reference sequence).

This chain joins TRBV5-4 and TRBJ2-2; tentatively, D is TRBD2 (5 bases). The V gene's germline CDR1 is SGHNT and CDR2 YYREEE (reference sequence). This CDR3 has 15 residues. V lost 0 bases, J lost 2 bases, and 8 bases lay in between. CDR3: CASSLGLANTGELFF. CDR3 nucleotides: TGTGCCAGCAGCTTGGGGCTAGCCAACACCGGGGAGCTGTTTTTT.

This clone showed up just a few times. The CDR3 DNA reads as TGTGCCAGCAGCGCAGCGCCGGGACAGGGGTCCCCGAACACTGAAGCTTTCTTT. It translates to CASSAAPGQGSPNTEAFF. The V call is TRBV7-9, the J call TRBJ1-1; 10 bases fit TRBD1. The V segment lost 5 bases and the J segment 1 base; nucleotides outside the gene matches: 13. This CDR3 comprises 18 residues. Germline V gives CDR1 SEHNR, CDR2 FQNEAQ (reference sequence).

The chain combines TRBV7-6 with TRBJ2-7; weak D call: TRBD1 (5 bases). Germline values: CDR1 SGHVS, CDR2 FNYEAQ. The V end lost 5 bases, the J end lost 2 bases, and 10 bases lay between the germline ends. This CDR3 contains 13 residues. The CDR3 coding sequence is TGTGCCAGCAGCATGACAGTGACCTACGAGCAGTACTTC. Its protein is CASSMTVTYEQYF.

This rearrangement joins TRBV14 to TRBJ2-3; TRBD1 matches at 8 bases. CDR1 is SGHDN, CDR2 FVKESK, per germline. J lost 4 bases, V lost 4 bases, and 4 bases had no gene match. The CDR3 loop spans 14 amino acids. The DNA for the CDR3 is TGTGCCAGCAGCCTGACAGGGGTGGCAGATACGCAGTATTTT. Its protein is CASSLTGVADTQYF.

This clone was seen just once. The CDR3 loop is CASSYVGQGAPYGYTF. In DNA, the CDR3 is TGTGCCAGCAGTTACGTGGGACAGGGGGCGCCCTATGGCTACACCTTC. V and J are TRBV6-5 and TRBJ1-2, with 12 bases matching TRBD1. This CDR3 spans 16 amino acids. CDR1 is MNHEY and CDR2 is SVGAGI in the germline V gene. After removal of 2 bases from V and 4 bases from J, the junction contained 5 bases not matched to a gene.

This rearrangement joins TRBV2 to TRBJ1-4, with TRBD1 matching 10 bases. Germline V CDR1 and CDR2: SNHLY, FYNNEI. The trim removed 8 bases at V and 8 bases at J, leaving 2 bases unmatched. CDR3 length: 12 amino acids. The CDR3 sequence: CASGTGVEKLFF. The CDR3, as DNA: TGTGCCAGCGGGACAGGGGTAGAAAAACTGTTTTTT.

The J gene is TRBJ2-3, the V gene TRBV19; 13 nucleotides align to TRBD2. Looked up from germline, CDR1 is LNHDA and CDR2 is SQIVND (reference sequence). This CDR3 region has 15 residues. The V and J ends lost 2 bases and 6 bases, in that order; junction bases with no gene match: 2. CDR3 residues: CASSIMTSGRDTQYF. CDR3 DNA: TGTGCCAGTAGTATAATGACTAGCGGGAGGGATACGCAGTATTTT.

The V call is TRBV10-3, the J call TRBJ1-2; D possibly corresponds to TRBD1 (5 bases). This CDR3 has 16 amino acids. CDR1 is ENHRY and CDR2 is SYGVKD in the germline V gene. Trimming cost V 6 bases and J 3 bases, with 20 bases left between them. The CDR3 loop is CAISIKKQDSDYGYTF. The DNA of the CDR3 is TGTGCCATCAGCATAAAAAAACAGGATTCGGACTATGGCTACACCTTC.

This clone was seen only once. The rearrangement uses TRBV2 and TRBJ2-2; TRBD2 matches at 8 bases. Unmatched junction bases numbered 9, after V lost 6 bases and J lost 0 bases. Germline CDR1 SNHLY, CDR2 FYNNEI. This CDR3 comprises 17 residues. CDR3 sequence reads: CASRSGRGATNTGELFF. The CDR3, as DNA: TGTGCCAGCAGGTCGGGGCGGGGGGCCACGAACACCGGGGAGCTGTTTTTT.

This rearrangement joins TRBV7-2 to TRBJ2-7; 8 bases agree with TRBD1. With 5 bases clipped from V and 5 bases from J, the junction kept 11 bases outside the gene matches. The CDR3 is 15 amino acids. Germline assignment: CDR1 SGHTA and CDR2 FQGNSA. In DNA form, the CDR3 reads TGTGCCAGCAGCCCACGTCGACAGGGGCTGAACGAGCAGTACTTC. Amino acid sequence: CASSPRRQGLNEQYF.

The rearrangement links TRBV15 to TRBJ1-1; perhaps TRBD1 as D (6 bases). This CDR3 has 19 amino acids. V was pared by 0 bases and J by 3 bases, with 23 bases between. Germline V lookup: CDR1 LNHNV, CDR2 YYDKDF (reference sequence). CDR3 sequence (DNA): TGTGCCACCAGCAGAGATTTCAAGGTAGTAGGGGACACTGACACTGAAGCTTTCTTT. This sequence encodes CATSRDFKVVGDTDTEAFF.

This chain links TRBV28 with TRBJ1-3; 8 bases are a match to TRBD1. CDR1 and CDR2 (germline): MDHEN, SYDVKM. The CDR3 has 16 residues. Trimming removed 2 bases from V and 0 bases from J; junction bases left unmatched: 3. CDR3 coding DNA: TGTGCCAGCAGTTTACAGGGGGCCACCTCTGGAAACACCATATATTTT. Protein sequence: CASSLQGATSGNTIYF.

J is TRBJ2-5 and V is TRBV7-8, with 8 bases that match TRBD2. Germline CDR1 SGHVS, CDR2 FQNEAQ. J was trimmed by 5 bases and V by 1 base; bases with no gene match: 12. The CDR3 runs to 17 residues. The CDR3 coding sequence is TGTGCCAGCAGCTTAGGCCAGCGGGGGCCGTGGGAGGAGACCCAGTACTTC. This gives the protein CASSLGQRGPWEETQYF.

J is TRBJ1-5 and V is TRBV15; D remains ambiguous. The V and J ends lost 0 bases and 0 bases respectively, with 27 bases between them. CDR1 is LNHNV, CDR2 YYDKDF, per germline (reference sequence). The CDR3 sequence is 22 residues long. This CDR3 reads CATSRDALPPPGSGYSNQPQHF. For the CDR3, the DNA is TGTGCCACCAGCAGAGATGCCCTACCGCCTCCAGGATCGGGGTATAGCAATCAGCCCCAGCATTTT.

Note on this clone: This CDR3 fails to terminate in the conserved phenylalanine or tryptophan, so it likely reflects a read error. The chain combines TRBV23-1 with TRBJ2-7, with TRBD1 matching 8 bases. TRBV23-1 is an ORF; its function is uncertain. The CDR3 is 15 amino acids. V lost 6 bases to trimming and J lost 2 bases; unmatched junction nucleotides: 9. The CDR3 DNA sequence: TGCGCCAGCAGAAACATCGGGACAGGCGCCTACGAGCAGTACTCC. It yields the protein CASRNIGTGAYEQYS.

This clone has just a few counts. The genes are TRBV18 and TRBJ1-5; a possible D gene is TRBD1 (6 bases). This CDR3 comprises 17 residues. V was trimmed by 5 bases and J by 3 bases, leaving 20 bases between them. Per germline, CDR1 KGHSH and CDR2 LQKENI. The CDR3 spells CASSAAGGTNYNQPQHF. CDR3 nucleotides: TGTGCCAGCTCAGCGGCGGGGGGGACAAACTACAATCAGCCCCAGCATTTT.